Listed below are T cell receptor beta chains from one sample, sequenced in a study of T cell responses to AZD1222 COVID-19 vaccine. The table came from immunoSEQ multiplex PCR; TCRdb's copy has only in-frame clones and leaves some out. The sample holds tens of thousands of clones, around 89% seen once. The sequencing used peripheral blood, collected 28 days after the second AZD1222 dose. Source of these receptors: an adult who received the AZD1222 COVID-19 vaccine. The CDR3 runs from the conserved cysteine through the conserved F or W.

J: TRBJ2-2
V: TRBV19
CDR3: CASSRQGLGTGELFF

J: TRBJ1-1
V: TRBV7-9
CDR3: CASSATPGANTEAFF

J: TRBJ1-5
V: TRBV2
CDR3: CASSERSGLGNQPQHF

J: TRBJ1-1
V: TRBV11-1
CDR3: CASSRPPPGGTAFF

J: TRBJ1-1
V: TRBV4-1
CDR3: CASSQVGTGRTEAFF

J: TRBJ2-7
V: TRBV6-5
CDR3: CASRRDNYYEQYF

J: TRBJ1-5
V: TRBV6-1
CDR3: CASSEAQRREPQHF

J: TRBJ1-1
V: TRBV6-4
CDR3: CASRVRGFDTEAFF

J: TRBJ1-5
V: TRBV6-5
CDR3: CASRTAGPNQPQHF

J: TRBJ1-6
V: TRBV30
CDR3: CAWTSGANSPLHF

J: TRBJ2-5
V: TRBV6-5
CDR3: CASRGGGRVGETQYF

J: TRBJ2-7
V: TRBV14
CDR3: CASSQAGPYEQYF

J: TRBJ1-2
V: TRBV7-9
CDR3: CASSLEGGYGYTF

J: TRBJ2-4
V: TRBV4-1
CDR3: CASSQVHPGQVKNIQYF

J: TRBJ2-2
V: TRBV9
CDR3: CASSVGVRDGVGELFF

J: TRBJ2-1
V: TRBV6-1
CDR3: CASSEQGYYNEQFF

J: TRBJ1-2
V: TRBV4-3
CDR3: CASSQGRAGAGYGYTF

J: TRBJ1-5
V: TRBV12-5
CDR3: CASGLVGGQFELNQPQHF

J: TRBJ2-7
V: TRBV3-1/TRBV3-2
CDR3: CASSQSGGRRYEQYF

J: TRBJ2-7
V: TRBV19
CDR3: CASTAQGSSYEQYF

J: TRBJ1-2
V: TRBV18
CDR3: CASSRDTGDYGYTF

J: TRBJ2-2
V: TRBV5-4
CDR3: CASSPGLAGDGGELFF

J: TRBJ2-1
V: TRBV18
CDR3: CASATSRGTSGSGYNEQFF

J: TRBJ1-1
V: TRBV5-1
CDR3: CASSLEWGSIAEAFF

J: TRBJ1-1
V: TRBV4-2
CDR3: CASSQGQGSITEAFF

J: TRBJ2-7
V: TRBV28
CDR3: CASSLGGAGVFYEQYF